This T cell receptor beta chain was sequenced in a study of blood T cell repertoires in COVID-19. The authors' processing: For nucleated cells, counts were estimated from reference gene primer amplification. The repertoire was sequenced with immunoSEQ multiplex PCR; TCRdb's copy has only in-frame clones and lacks some. Clone size and the V and J calls come from that table; the DNA yielded D and trimming. The table records fewer than 200,000 clones, under 85% of them present only once. CDR3 length: 15 amino acids. Trimming pared 5 bases from V and 7 bases from J, leaving 17 bases between. The germline gives CDR1 KGHSH, CDR2 LQKENI.

The chain joins TRBV18 to TRBJ1-4; maybe TRBD1 (6 bases). This TCR came from a man aged 60-69 years who had recovered from COVID-19. The sequenced sample was peripheral blood. The CDR3 loop is CASSTRQVEGEKLFF. The CDR3 DNA follows: TGTGCCAGCTCAACAAGACAGGTAGAGGGTGAAAAACTGTTTTTT.